These 5 T cell receptor beta chains came from one sample sequenced in a study of cytomegalovirus exposure and HLA in healthy donors. Primers for the PCR totalled 60 Vbeta and 13 Jbeta. Sequenced by immunoSEQ multiplex PCR; TCRdb stores in-frame clones only, minus some. The sample carries roughly 71,000 clones, around 62% recorded once. Sequencing was done on a sample of PBMCs. All receptors come from a man aged 25-45 years in good health and CMV-seronegative.

This clone appeared once. This sequence joins TRBV10-2 and TRBJ2-1; D might be TRBD2 (6 bases). The CDR3 is 19 amino acids. Germline V gene sequence: CDR1 WSHSY, CDR2 SAAADI. Trimming took 0 bases from V and 3 from J, leaving 21 bases between them. The CDR3 sequence: CASSESSGSGALLYNEQFF. The CDR3 region has the DNA TGCGCCAGCAGTGAGTCGAGTGGTTCGGGAGCACTCCTCTACAATGAGCAGTTCTTC.

There are a few counts of this clone. The CDR3 region has the DNA TGTGCCAGCAGCACCAGCGGGGGGCGAGAGACCCAGTACTTC. As protein: CASSTSGGRETQYF. The chain employs TRBV7-8 and TRBJ2-5, with 9 bases identical to TRBD2. The CDR3 runs 14 residues. CDR1 is SGHVS, CDR2 FQNEAQ, per germline. V was pared by 5 bases and J by 4 bases, with 5 bases of the junction left unmatched.

This clone was seen more than once but under ten times. The gene calls are TRBV29-1 and TRBJ2-2, with D unresolved. The germline V gene has CDR1 SQVTM and CDR2 ANQGSEA. This CDR3 is built from 14 residues. V was shortened by 4 bases and J by 0 bases, with 9 bases between the two germline ends. The CDR3 DNA reads TGCAGCGTTGTTTCCAGGACGAACACCGGGGAGCTGTTTTTT. Encoded protein: CSVVSRTNTGELFF.

CDR3: CASSSGTGGDSQHF. CDR3 nucleotide sequence: TGTGCCAGCAGCTCAGGGACAGGGGGCGATTCCCAGCATTTT. This chain links TRBV5-4 with TRBJ1-5; 12 bases agree with TRBD1. This CDR3 has 14 amino acids. J was trimmed by 11 bases and V by 3 bases; bases with no gene match: 6. From germline, CDR1 is SGHNT and CDR2 YYREEE (reference sequence).

This clone was seen once. This chain joins TRBV29-1 and TRBJ1-1; TRBD1 agrees at 8 bases. CDR1 is SQVTM and CDR2 is ANQGSEA in the germline V gene. CDR3 length equals 14 residues. The V gene end was trimmed by 5 bases and the J gene end by 7 bases; junction bases not matched to a gene: 12. CDR3 in amino acids: CSVTSTGGRVEAFF. In DNA, the CDR3 is TGCAGCGTTACAAGTACAGGGGGGAGGGTTGAAGCTTTCTTT. Filled out from reference TRBV29-1 and TRBJ1-1, the complete variable domain reads SAVISQKPSRDICQRGTSLTIQCQVDSQVTMMFWYRQQPGQSLTLIATANQGSEATYESGFVIDKFPISRPNLTFSTLTVSNMSPEDSSIYLCSVTSTGGRVEAFFGQGTRLTVV.